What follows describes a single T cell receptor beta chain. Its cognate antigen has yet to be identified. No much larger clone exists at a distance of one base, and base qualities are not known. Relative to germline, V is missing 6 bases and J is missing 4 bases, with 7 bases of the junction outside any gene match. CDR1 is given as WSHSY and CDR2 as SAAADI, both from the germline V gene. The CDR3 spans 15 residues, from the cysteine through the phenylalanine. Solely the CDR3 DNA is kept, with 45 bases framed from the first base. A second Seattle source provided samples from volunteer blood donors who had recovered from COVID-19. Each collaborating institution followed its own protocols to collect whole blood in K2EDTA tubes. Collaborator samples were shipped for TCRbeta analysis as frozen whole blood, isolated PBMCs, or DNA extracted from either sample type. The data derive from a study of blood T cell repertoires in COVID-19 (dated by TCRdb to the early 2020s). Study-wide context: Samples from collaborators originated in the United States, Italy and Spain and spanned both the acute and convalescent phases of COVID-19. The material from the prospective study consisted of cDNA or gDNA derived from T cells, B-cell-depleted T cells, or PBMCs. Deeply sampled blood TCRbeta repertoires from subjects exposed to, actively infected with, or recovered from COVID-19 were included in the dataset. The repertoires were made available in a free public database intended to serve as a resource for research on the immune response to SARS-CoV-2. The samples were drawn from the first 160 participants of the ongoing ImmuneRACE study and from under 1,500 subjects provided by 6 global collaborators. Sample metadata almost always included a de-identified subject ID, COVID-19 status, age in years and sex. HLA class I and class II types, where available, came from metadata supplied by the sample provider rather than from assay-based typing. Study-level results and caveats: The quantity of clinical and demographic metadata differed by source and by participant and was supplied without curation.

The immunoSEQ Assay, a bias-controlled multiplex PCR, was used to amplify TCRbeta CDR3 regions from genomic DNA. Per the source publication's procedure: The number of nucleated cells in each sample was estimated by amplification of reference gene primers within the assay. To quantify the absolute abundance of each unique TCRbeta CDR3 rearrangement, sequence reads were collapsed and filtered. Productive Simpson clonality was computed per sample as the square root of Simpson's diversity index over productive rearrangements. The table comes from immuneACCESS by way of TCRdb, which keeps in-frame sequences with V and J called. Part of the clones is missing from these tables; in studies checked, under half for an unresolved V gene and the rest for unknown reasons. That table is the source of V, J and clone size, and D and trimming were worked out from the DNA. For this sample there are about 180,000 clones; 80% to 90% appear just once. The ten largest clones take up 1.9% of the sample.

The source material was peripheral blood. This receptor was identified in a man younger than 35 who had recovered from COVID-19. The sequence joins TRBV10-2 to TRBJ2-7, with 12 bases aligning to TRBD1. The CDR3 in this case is CASRDRDRGRYEQYF. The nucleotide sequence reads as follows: TGCGCCAGCAGAGACCGGGACAGGGGGCGTTACGAGCAGTACTTC.